Each of the 14 T cell receptor beta chains below was sequenced from the same sample in a study of CXCR3-negative and CXCR3-positive naive CD8 T cells. The libraries of TRB cDNA were prepared using 5' RACE with UMI labels. TCRdb re-analyzed the 5' RACE reads; it lists each CDR3 protein once, without DNA. There are approximately 49,000 distinct CDR3 sequences in the sample, with about 15% held by the top ten. Input material: memory CD8+ T cells from blood. The receptors originated from a human donor in good health. Some clones in this sample may be carry-over from other donors' samples.

The chain is built from TRBV15 and TRBJ2-2; the TCRdb call, TRBD2, lacks DNA for checking. The CDR3 covers 15 residues. Per the germline V gene, CDR1 is LNHNV and CDR2 is YYDKDF (reference sequence). This CDR3 reads CATSKGRLNTGELFF.

The rearrangement links TRBV23-1 to TRBJ1-5; checking the TCRdb D call of TRBD1 is not possible without DNA. TRBV23-1 is marked as an open reading frame, function uncertain. CDR3 length: 16 amino acids. CDR3 region: CASSHHPGQGNQPQHF.

The J gene is TRBJ1-5, the V gene TRBV4-1. Germline V lookup: CDR1 MGHRA, CDR2 YSYEKL. The CDR3 has 12 amino acids. The CDR3 protein is CASSHQNQPQHF.

V usage is TRBV9 and J usage is TRBJ2-7; lacking DNA, the TRBD1 call made by TCRdb goes unchecked. The CDR3 runs 15 residues. CDR1 and CDR2 (germline): SGDLS, YYNGEE. The CDR3 region is CASSSPETGSYEQYF.

This sequence joins TRBV29-1 and TRBJ2-5; the D gene TCRdb calls, TRBD2, cannot be checked with no DNA. The CDR3 sequence is 14 residues long. Germline values: CDR1 SQVTM, CDR2 ANQGSEA. The CDR3 here is CSAEGGILFETQYF. Together with reference TRBV29-1 and TRBJ2-5, the CDR3 gives the full variable domain: SAVISQKPSRDICQRGTSLTIQCQVDSQVTMMFWYRQQPGQSLTLIATANQGSEATYESGFVIDKFPISRPNLTFSTLTVSNMSPEDSSIYLCSAEGGILFETQYFGPGTRLLVL.

CDR3 protein: CASSIDRGSGANVLTF. The V call is TRBV19, the J call TRBJ2-6; TCRdb's assignment of TRBD1 cannot be checked, as there is no DNA. The length of the CDR3 is 16 residues. Germline V gene lookup returns CDR1 LNHDA and CDR2 SQIVND (reference sequence).

This chain links TRBV29-1 with TRBJ1-1. There are 11 residues in the CDR3. Germline CDR1 is SQVTM and CDR2 is ANQGSEA. CDR3 sequence reads: CSVQANTEAFF. Combining the CDR3 with reference TRBV29-1 and TRBJ1-1 gives the whole variable domain SAVISQKPSRDICQRGTSLTIQCQVDSQVTMMFWYRQQPGQSLTLIATANQGSEATYESGFVIDKFPISRPNLTFSTLTVSNMSPEDSSIYLCSVQANTEAFFGQGTRLTVV.

The chain links TRBV28 to TRBJ2-3. This CDR3 is 12 amino acids long. Germline V lookup: CDR1 MDHEN, CDR2 SYDVKM. CDR3 in amino acids: CASSWATDTQYF.

The rearrangement links TRBV29-1 to TRBJ2-5; TCRdb's assignment of TRBD1 cannot be checked, as there is no DNA. In germline, CDR1 is SQVTM, CDR2 ANQGSEA. The CDR3 is 15 amino acids. This CDR3 is CSATPALGGQETQYF.

The CDR3 here is CASSLPQSEGSYTGELFF. This sequence joins TRBV28 and TRBJ2-2. CDR1 and CDR2 (germline): MDHEN, SYDVKM. The length of the CDR3 is 18 residues.

The V call is TRBV29-1, the J call TRBJ2-2; checking the TCRdb D call of TRBD2 is not possible without DNA. The CDR3 consists of 16 residues. Germline CDR1 and CDR2: SQVTM and ANQGSEA. The CDR3 spells CSVASSGGTRTGELFF.

The chain employs TRBV29-1 and TRBJ1-1; TCRdb proposes TRBD1, but this gene call is untestable without DNA. CDR3 length equals 14 residues. CDR1 is SQVTM, CDR2 ANQGSEA, per germline. The CDR3: CSVDGGTGNTEAFF.

The chain couples TRBV3-1 to TRBJ2-1; there is no DNA to check the TCRdb D call of TRBD2. The length of the CDR3 is 17 residues. CDR1 and CDR2 from the germline V gene are LGHDT and YNNKEL (reference sequence). The CDR3: CASSQKSEGLAAWEQFF.

This rearrangement joins TRBV5-1 to TRBJ2-7; the D call of TRBD1 rests on TCRdb alone, since no DNA is present to check it. Germline assignment: CDR1 SGHRS and CDR2 YFSETQ. This CDR3 is built from 15 residues. The CDR3 here is CASSFDGDHSYEQYF.